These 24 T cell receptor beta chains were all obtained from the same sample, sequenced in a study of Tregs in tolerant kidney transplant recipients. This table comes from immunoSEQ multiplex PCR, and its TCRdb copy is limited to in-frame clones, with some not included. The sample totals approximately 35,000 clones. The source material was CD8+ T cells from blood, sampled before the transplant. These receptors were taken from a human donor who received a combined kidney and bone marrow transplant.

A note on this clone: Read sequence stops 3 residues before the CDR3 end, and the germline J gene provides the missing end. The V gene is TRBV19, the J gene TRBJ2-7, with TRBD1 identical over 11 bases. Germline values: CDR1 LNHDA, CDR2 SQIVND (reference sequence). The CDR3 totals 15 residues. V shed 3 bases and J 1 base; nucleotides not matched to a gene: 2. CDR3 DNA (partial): TGTGCCAGTAGTATCGGGGACAGGGGGTCCTACGAG. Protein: CASSIGDRGSYE. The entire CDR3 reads CASSIGDRGSYEQYF.

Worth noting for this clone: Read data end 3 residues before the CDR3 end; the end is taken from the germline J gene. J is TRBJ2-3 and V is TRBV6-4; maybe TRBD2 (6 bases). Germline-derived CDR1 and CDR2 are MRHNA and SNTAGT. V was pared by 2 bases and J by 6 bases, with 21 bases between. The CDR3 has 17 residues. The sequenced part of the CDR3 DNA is TGTGCCAGCAGTGACAGGACTACGCTGGGGCGTTTGGATACG. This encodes CASSDRTTLGRLDT. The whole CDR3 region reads CASSDRTTLGRLDTQYF.

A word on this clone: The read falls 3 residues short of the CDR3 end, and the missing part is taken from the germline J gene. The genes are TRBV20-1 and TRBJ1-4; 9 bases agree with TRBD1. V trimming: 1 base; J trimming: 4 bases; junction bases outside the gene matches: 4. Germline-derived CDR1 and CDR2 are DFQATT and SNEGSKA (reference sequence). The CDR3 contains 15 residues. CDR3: CSARVTTGGNEKLFF. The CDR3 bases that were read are TGCAGTGCTAGAGTAACGACAGGGGGTAATGAAAAA.

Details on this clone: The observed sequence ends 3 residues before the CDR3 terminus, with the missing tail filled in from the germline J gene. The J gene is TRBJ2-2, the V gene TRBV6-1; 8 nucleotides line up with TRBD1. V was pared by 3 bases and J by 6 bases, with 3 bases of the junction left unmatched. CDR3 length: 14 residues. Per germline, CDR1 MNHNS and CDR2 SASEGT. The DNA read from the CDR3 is TGTGCCAGCAGTGAGACAGGGGAGGCCGGGGAG. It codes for CASSETGEAGE. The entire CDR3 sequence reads CASSETGEAGELFF.

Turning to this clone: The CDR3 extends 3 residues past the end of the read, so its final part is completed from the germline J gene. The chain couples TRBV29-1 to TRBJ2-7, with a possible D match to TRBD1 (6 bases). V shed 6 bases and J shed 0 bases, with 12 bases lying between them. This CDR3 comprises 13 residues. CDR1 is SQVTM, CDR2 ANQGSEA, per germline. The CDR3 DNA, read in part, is TGCAGCGTCTCGACAGGCGTCTCCTACGAG. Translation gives CSVSTGVSYE. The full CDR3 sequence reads CSVSTGVSYEQYF.

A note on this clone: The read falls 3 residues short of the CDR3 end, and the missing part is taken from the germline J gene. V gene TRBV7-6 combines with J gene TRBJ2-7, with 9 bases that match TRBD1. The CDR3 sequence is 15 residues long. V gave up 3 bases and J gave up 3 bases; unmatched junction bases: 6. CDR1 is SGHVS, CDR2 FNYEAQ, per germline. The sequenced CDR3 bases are TGTGCCAGCAGCTTGGGACAGGGCGGCGACTACGAG. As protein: CASSLGQGGDYE. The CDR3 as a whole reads CASSLGQGGDYEQYF.

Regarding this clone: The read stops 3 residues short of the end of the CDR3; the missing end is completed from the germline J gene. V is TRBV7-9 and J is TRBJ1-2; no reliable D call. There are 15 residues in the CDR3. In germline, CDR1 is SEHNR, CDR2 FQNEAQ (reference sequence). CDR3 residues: CASSSDSLPAWGYTF. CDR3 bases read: TGTGCCAGCAGCTCTGATAGCCTCCCTGCCTGGGGC.

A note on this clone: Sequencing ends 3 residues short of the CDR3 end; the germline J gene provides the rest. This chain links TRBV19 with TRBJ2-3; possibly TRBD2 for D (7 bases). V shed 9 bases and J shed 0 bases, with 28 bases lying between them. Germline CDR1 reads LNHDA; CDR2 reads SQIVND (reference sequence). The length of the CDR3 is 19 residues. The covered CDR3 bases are TGTGCCAGACCTCTTGGGGCGGGGGCGTTATATTATAGCACAGATACG. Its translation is CARPLGAGALYYSTDT. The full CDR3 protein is CARPLGAGALYYSTDTQYF.

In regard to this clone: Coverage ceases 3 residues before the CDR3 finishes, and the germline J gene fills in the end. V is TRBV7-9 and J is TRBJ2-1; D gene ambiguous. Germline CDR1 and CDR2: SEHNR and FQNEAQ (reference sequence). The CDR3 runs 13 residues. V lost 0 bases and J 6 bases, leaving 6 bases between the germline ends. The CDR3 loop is CASSLAFGNEQFF. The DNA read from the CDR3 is TGTGCCAGCAGCTTAGCGTTCGGCAATGAG.

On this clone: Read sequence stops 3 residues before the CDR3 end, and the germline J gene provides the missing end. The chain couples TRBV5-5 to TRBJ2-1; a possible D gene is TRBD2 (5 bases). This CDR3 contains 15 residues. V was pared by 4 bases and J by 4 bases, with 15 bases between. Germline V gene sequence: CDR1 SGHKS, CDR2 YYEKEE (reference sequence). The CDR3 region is CASSASAGGYNEQFF. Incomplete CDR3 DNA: TGTGCCAGCAGCGCCTCGGCGGGCGGTTACAATGAG.

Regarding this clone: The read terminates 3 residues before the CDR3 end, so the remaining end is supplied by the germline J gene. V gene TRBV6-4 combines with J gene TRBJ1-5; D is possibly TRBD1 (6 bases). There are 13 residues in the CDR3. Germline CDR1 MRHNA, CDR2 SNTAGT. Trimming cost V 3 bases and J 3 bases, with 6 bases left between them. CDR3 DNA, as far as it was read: TGTGCCAGCAGTGAGGGGGCCAATCAGCCC. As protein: CASSEGANQP. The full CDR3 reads CASSEGANQPQHF.

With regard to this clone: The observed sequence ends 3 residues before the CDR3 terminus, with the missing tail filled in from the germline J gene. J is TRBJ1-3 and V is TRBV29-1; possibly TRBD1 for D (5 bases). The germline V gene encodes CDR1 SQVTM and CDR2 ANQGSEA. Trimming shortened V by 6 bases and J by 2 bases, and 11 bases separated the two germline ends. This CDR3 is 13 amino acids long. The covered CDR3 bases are TGCAGCGTCCCCGACAGTCCTGGAAACACC. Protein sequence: CSVPDSPGNT. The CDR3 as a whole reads CSVPDSPGNTIYF.

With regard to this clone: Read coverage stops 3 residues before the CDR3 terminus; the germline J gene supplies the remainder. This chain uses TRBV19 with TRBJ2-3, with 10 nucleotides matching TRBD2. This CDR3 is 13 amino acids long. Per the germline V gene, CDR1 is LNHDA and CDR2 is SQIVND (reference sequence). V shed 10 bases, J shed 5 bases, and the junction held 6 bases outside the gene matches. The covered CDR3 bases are TGTGCCATTTCAGCGGGAGGGAGAGATACG. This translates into CAISAGGRDT. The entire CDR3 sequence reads CAISAGGRDTQYF.

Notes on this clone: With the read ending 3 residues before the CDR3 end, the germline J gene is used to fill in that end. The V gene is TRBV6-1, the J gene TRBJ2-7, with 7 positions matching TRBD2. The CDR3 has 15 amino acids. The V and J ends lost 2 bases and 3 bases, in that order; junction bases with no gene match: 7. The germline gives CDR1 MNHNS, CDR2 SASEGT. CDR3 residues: CASSEIGGVRYEQYF. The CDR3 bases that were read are TGTGCCAGCAGTGAAATTGGGGGGGTTCGCTACGAG.

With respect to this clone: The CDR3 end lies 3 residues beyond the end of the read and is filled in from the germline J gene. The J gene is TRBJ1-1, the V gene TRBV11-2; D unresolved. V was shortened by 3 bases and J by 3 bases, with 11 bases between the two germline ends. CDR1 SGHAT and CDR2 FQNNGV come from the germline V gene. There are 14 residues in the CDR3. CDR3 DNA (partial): TGTGCCAGCAGCTTCGGCGGGTCCGACACTGAA. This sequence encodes CASSFGGSDTE. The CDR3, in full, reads CASSFGGSDTEAFF.

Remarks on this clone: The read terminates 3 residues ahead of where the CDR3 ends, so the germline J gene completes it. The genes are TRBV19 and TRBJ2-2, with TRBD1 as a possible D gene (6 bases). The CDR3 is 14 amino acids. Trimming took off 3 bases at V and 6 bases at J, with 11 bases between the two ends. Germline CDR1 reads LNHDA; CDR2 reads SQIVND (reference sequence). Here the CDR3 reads CASSIRTDPGELFF. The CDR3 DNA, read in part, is TGTGCCAGTAGTATTCGGACAGACCCCGGGGAG.

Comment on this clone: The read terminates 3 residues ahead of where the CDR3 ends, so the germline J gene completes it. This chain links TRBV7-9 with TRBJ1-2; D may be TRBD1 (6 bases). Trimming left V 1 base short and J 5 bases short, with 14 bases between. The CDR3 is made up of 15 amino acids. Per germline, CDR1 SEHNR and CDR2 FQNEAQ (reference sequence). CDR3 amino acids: CASSLGGGPEYGYTF. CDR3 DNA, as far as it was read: TGTGCCAGCAGCTTAGGGGGGGGGCCGGAGTATGGC.

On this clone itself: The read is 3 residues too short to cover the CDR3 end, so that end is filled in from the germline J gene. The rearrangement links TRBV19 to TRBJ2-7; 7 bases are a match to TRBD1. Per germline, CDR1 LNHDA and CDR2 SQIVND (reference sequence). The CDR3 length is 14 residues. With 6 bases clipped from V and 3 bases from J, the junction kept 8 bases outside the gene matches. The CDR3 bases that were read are TGTGCCAGTAGCTCCGGGACAGCCTACTACGAG. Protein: CASSSGTAYYE. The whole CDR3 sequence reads CASSSGTAYYEQYF.

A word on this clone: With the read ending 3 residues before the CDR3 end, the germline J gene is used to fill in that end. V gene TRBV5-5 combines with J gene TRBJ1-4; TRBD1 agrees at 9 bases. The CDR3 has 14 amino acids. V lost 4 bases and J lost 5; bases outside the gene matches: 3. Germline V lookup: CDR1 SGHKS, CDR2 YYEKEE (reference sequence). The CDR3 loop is CASSVGQGNEKLFF. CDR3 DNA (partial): TGTGCCAGCAGCGTAGGACAGGGGAATGAAAAA.

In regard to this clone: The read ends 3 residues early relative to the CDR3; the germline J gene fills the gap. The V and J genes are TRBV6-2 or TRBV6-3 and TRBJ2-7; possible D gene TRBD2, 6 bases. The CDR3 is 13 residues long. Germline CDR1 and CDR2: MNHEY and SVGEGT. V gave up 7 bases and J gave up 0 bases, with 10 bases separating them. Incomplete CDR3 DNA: TGTGCCAGCACCGGGGGAGACTCCTACGAG. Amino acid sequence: CASTGGDSYE. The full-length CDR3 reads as CASTGGDSYEQYF.

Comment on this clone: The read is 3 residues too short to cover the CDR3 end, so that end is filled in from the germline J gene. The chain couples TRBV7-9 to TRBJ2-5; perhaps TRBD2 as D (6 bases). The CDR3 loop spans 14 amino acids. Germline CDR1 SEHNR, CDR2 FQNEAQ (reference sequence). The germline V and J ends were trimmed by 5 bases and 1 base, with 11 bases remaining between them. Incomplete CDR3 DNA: TGTGCCAGCAGCCCAAGGGACTCCCAAGAGACC. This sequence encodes CASSPRDSQET. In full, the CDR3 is CASSPRDSQETQYF.

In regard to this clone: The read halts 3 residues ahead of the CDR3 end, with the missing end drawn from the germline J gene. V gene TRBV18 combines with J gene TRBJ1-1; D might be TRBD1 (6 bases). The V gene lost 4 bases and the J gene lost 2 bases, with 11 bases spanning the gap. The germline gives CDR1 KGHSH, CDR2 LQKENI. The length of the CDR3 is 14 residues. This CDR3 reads CASSRGGTNTEAFF. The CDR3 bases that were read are TGTGCCAGCTCACGCGGTGGGACAAACACTGAA. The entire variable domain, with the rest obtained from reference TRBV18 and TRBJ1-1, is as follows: NAGVMQNPRHLVRRRGQEARLRCSPMKGHSHVYWYRQLPEEGLKFMVYLQKENIIDESGMPKERFSAEFPKEGPSILRIQQVVRGDSAAYFCASSRGGTNTEAFFGQGTRLTVV.

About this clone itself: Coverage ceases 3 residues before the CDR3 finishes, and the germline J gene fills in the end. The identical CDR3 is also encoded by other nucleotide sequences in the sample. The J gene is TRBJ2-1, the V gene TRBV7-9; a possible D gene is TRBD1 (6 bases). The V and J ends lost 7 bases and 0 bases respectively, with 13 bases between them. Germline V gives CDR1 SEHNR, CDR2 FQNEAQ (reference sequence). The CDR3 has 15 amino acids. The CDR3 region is CASTPTGSSYNEQFF. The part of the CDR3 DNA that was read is TGTGCCAGCACCCCTACAGGGAGCTCCTACAATGAG. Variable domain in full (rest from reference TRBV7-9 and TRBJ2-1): DTGVSQNPRHKITKRGQNVTFRCDPISEHNRLYWYRQTLGQGPEFLTYFQNEAQLEKSRLLSDRFSAERPKGSFSTLEIQRTEQGDSAMYLCASTPTGSSYNEQFFGPGTRLTVL.

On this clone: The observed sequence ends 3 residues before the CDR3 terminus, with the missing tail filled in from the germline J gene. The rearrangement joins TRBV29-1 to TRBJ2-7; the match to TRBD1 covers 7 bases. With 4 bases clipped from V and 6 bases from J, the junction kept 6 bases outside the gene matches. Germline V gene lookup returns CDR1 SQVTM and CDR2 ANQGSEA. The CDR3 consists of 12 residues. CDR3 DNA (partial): TGCAGCGTTGTAGGACAGGCTGGCGAG. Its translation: CSVVGQAGE. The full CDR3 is CSVVGQAGEQYF.